This record covers a single T cell receptor (beta chain). As yet, its antigen is unknown. One end of the junction is discordant with germline, which a read error may explain. The sample comes from a study of shared clonotypes between healthy human individuals. Study outcomes and limitations: Only blood was sampled, and tissue TCR repertoires likely differ from blood ones. It was the few donors that limited the genetic and exposure-history diversity represented.

Across several immunoSEQ plates, the genomic DNA of each subset was split evenly. The method was immunoSEQ multiplex PCR; TCRdb's version includes in-frame clones alone and lacks a portion of them. The sample carries fewer than 2.5 million clones, roughly 93% recorded once. Source material: naive CD4+ T cells from PBMCs. The sample's subset: CD45RA+ positively selected. The clonotype was recovered from a man aged 18 to 29 in good health. Some clones in this sample may be carry-over from other donors' samples.

CDR3 DNA sequence: TGTGCCAGCAGTCCCCCCCCAACGAACACCGGGGGGCTGTTTTTT. Translation: CASSPPPTNTGGLFF. The chain is built from TRBV27 and TRBJ2-2, with TRBD2 as a possible D gene (6 bases). The germline V gene has CDR1 MNHEY and CDR2 SMNVEV (reference sequence). The CDR3 has 15 amino acids.